The rows below give T cell receptor beta chains drawn from one sample of a study of blood T cell repertoires in COVID-19. Generated by immunoSEQ multiplex PCR, the TCRdb table keeps only in-frame clones and is missing some. Of around 100,000 clones listed, approximately 90% are singletons. Sequenced material: peripheral blood. The receptors were sampled from a man aged 45 to 65 with active COVID-19. The CDR3 runs from the conserved cysteine through the conserved F or W. D genes are given only for firm matches. Some rows have no size entry. The others give once, few or many, or a class for an expanded clone.

d_call: NA; j_call: TRBJ2-1; v_call: TRBV19; clone_size: NA; cdr3_aa: CASSRRGSDNEQFF; cdr3_nt: TGTGCCAGTAGTAGAAGGGGCTCGGACAATGAGCAGTTCTTC
d_call: TRBD2; j_call: TRBJ2-1; v_call: TRBV7-2; clone_size: NA; cdr3_aa: CASSPPEVAGNFYNEQFF; cdr3_nt: TGTGCCAGCAGCCCCCCCGAGGTAGCGGGGAATTTTTACAATGAGCAGTTCTTC
d_call: NA; j_call: TRBJ1-6; v_call: TRBV29-1; clone_size: few; cdr3_aa: CSAAFGGRDSPLHF; cdr3_nt: TGCAGCGCCGCCTTTGGAGGGCGGGATTCACCCCTCCACTTT
d_call: NA; j_call: TRBJ1-6; v_call: TRBV6-6; clone_size: NA; cdr3_aa: CASGTGTNSPLHF; cdr3_nt: TGTGCCAGCGGGACTGGGACCAATTCACCCCTCCACTTT
d_call: NA; j_call: TRBJ2-3; v_call: TRBV9; clone_size: once; cdr3_aa: CASGHTDTQYF; cdr3_nt: TGTGCCAGCGGCCACACAGATACGCAGTATTTT
d_call: NA; j_call: TRBJ2-3; v_call: TRBV24-1; clone_size: NA; cdr3_aa: CATSDSPVDTQYF; cdr3_nt: TGTGCCACCAGTGATTCCCCGGTAGATACGCAGTATTTT
d_call: NA; j_call: TRBJ2-2; v_call: TRBV6-5; clone_size: NA; cdr3_aa: CASSYGTLELFF; cdr3_nt: TGTGCCAGCAGTTACGGGACTCTGGAGCTGTTTTTT
d_call: TRBD1; j_call: TRBJ2-4; v_call: TRBV5-6; clone_size: NA; cdr3_aa: CASSFRGLAKNIQYF; cdr3_nt: TGTGCCAGCAGCTTCAGGGGGCTTGCCAAAAACATTCAGTACTTC
d_call: NA; j_call: TRBJ2-1; v_call: TRBV9; clone_size: NA; cdr3_aa: CASSAGLPNEQFF; cdr3_nt: TGTGCCAGCAGCGCCGGACTCCCCAATGAGCAGTTCTTC
d_call: NA; j_call: TRBJ2-7; v_call: TRBV4-1; clone_size: NA; cdr3_aa: CASSQEIAYEQYF; cdr3_nt: TGCGCCAGCAGCCAAGAAATAGCTTACGAGCAGTACTTC
d_call: TRBD1; j_call: TRBJ2-2; v_call: TRBV6-5; clone_size: NA; cdr3_aa: CASRGQGENTGELFF; cdr3_nt: TGTGCCAGCAGGGGGCAGGGGGAGAACACCGGGGAGCTGTTTTTT
d_call: TRBD1; j_call: TRBJ2-1; v_call: TRBV14; clone_size: NA; cdr3_aa: CASSLHTGTGDNEQFF; cdr3_nt: TGTGCCAGCAGCCTACATACCGGGACAGGGGACAATGAGCAGTTCTTC
d_call: TRBD1; j_call: TRBJ2-7; v_call: TRBV6-5; clone_size: NA; cdr3_aa: CASSTRTGMYEQYF; cdr3_nt: TGTGCCAGCAGTACCCGGACAGGGATGTACGAGCAGTACTTC
d_call: NA; j_call: TRBJ2-2; v_call: TRBV28; clone_size: NA; cdr3_aa: CASSSNREAGELFF; cdr3_nt: TGTGCCAGCAGTTCTAACAGGGAAGCCGGGGAGCTGTTTTTT
d_call: TRBD2; j_call: TRBJ2-3; v_call: TRBV6-1; clone_size: NA; cdr3_aa: CASSELAGGSDTQYF; cdr3_nt: TGTGCCAGCAGTGAGCTAGCGGGAGGGTCAGATACGCAGTATTTT
d_call: TRBD2; j_call: TRBJ2-5; v_call: TRBV5-6; clone_size: NA; cdr3_aa: CASSFKNPGGKETQYF; cdr3_nt: TGTGCCAGCAGCTTTAAGAATCCCGGGGGGAAAGAGACCCAGTACTTC
d_call: NA; j_call: TRBJ2-3; v_call: TRBV5-6; clone_size: NA; cdr3_aa: CASSLFGTGSDTQYF; cdr3_nt: TGTGCCAGCAGCTTGTTTGGAACAGGGTCAGATACGCAGTATTTT
d_call: TRBD1; j_call: TRBJ1-3; v_call: TRBV6-5; clone_size: NA; cdr3_aa: CASTTGVSGNTIYF; cdr3_nt: TGTGCCAGCACCACAGGGGTCTCTGGAAACACCATATATTTT
d_call: NA; j_call: TRBJ2-3; v_call: TRBV5-1; clone_size: NA; cdr3_aa: CASSLVWGPTDTQYF; cdr3_nt: TGCGCCAGCAGCTTGGTATGGGGCCCGACAGATACGCAGTATTTT
d_call: TRBD1; j_call: TRBJ1-3; v_call: TRBV9; clone_size: NA; cdr3_aa: CASSSLRGPSGNTIYF; cdr3_nt: TGTGCCAGCAGCTCCCTAAGGGGGCCCTCTGGAAACACCATATATTTT
d_call: TRBD1; j_call: TRBJ1-5; v_call: TRBV2; clone_size: NA; cdr3_aa: CASMGQGAGQPQHF; cdr3_nt: TGTGCCAGCATGGGACAGGGGGCTGGTCAGCCCCAGCATTTT
d_call: TRBD1; j_call: TRBJ2-3; v_call: TRBV7-2; clone_size: NA; cdr3_aa: CASSLLRAGGADTQYF; cdr3_nt: TGTGCCAGCAGCTTATTAAGGGCAGGGGGCGCAGATACGCAGTATTTT
d_call: TRBD1; j_call: TRBJ1-1; v_call: TRBV5-4; clone_size: few; cdr3_aa: CASSSGTGNTEAFF; cdr3_nt: TGTGCCAGCAGCTCAGGGACAGGGAACACTGAAGCTTTCTTT
d_call: NA; j_call: TRBJ1-5; v_call: TRBV7-2; clone_size: few; cdr3_aa: CASSLALTGYSNQPQHF; cdr3_nt: TGTGCCAGCAGCTTAGCGCTAACAGGGTATAGCAATCAGCCCCAGCATTTT
d_call: NA; j_call: TRBJ2-1; v_call: TRBV7-8; clone_size: NA; cdr3_aa: CASSLGISDYNEQFF; cdr3_nt: TGTGCCAGCAGCTTAGGGATTAGCGACTACAATGAGCAGTTCTTC
d_call: TRBD1; j_call: TRBJ1-5; v_call: TRBV2; clone_size: NA; cdr3_aa: CASSEPTGAYSNQPQHF; cdr3_nt: TGTGCCAGCAGTGAACCGACAGGGGCCTATAGCAATCAGCCCCAGCATTTT
d_call: TRBD2; j_call: TRBJ2-2; v_call: TRBV4-2; clone_size: NA; cdr3_aa: CASSQEGTSGSRTGELFF; cdr3_nt: TGTGCCAGCAGCCAAGAGGGGACTAGCGGGAGCCGAACCGGGGAGCTGTTTTTT
d_call: NA; j_call: TRBJ1-4; v_call: TRBV5-1; clone_size: NA; cdr3_aa: CASSFDRRSTNEKLFF; cdr3_nt: TGCGCCAGCAGCTTTGACAGGAGGTCAACTAATGAAAAACTGTTTTTT
d_call: TRBD1; j_call: TRBJ1-4; v_call: TRBV7-9; clone_size: NA; cdr3_aa: CASSFSRDRGRGEKLFF; cdr3_nt: TGTGCCAGCAGCTTTTCCCGGGACAGGGGAAGGGGTGAAAAACTGTTTTTT
d_call: TRBD1; j_call: TRBJ1-1; v_call: TRBV19; clone_size: NA; cdr3_aa: CASSIRDRVTEAFF; cdr3_nt: TGTGCCAGTAGTATAAGGGACAGGGTCACTGAAGCTTTCTTT
d_call: TRBD2; j_call: TRBJ2-2; v_call: TRBV9; clone_size: NA; cdr3_aa: CASSETSGMLGGELFF; cdr3_nt: TGTGCCAGCAGCGAGACTAGCGGGATGCTAGGCGGGGAGCTGTTTTTT
d_call: TRBD2; j_call: TRBJ2-1; v_call: TRBV7-2; clone_size: NA; cdr3_aa: CASSFAGERRNEQFF; cdr3_nt: TGTGCCAGCAGCTTCGCGGGAGAAAGGCGCAATGAGCAGTTCTTC
d_call: TRBD2; j_call: TRBJ2-7; v_call: TRBV6-4; clone_size: NA; cdr3_aa: CASSVRGVHYEQYF; cdr3_nt: TGTGCCAGCAGTGTACGGGGGGTTCACTACGAGCAGTACTTC
d_call: NA; j_call: TRBJ2-4; v_call: TRBV27; clone_size: NA; cdr3_aa: CASSLTRTMDIQYF; cdr3_nt: TGTGCCAGCAGTTTAACCCGTACTATGGACATTCAGTACTTC
d_call: NA; j_call: TRBJ2-3; v_call: TRBV9; clone_size: NA; cdr3_aa: CASSTMGGNTQYF; cdr3_nt: TGTGCCAGCAGCACCATGGGGGGTAATACGCAGTATTTT
d_call: NA; j_call: TRBJ1-4; v_call: TRBV5-1; clone_size: NA; cdr3_aa: CASSLVPSTNEKLFF; cdr3_nt: TGCGCCAGCAGCTTGGTCCCTTCAACTAATGAAAAACTGTTTTTT
d_call: NA; j_call: TRBJ1-6; v_call: TRBV9; clone_size: NA; cdr3_aa: CASSVGQSSYNSPLHF; cdr3_nt: TGTGCCAGCAGCGTAGGACAAAGCTCCTATAATTCACCCCTCCACTTT
d_call: NA; j_call: TRBJ1-2; v_call: TRBV6-5; clone_size: NA; cdr3_aa: CASSGTYRYGYTF; cdr3_nt: TGTGCCAGCAGCGGGACTTATAGATATGGCTACACCTTC
d_call: TRBD1; j_call: TRBJ1-3; v_call: TRBV15; clone_size: NA; cdr3_aa: CATTETRGLSGNTIYF; cdr3_nt: TGTGCCACCACCGAGACCAGGGGGCTTAGTGGAAACACCATATATTTT
d_call: NA; j_call: TRBJ2-1; v_call: TRBV9; clone_size: NA; cdr3_aa: CASSLGRGAYNEQFF; cdr3_nt: TGTGCCAGCAGCTTGGGGCGGGGTGCCTACAATGAGCAGTTCTTC
d_call: TRBD1; j_call: TRBJ1-2; v_call: TRBV5-6; clone_size: NA; cdr3_aa: CASSGQGEDYGYTF; cdr3_nt: TGTGCCAGCAGCGGACAGGGGGAAGACTATGGCTACACCTTC
d_call: TRBD1; j_call: TRBJ2-2; v_call: TRBV5-4; clone_size: NA; cdr3_aa: CASRSGQGTGELFF; cdr3_nt: TGTGCCAGCAGATCGGGACAGGGCACCGGGGAGCTGTTTTTT
d_call: NA; j_call: TRBJ2-1; v_call: TRBV5-1; clone_size: NA; cdr3_aa: CASSLAPGSYNEQFF; cdr3_nt: TGCGCCAGCAGCTTGGCCCCGGGTTCGTACAATGAGCAGTTCTTC
d_call: NA; j_call: TRBJ1-2; v_call: TRBV10-3; clone_size: NA; cdr3_aa: CAISGQLGYTF; cdr3_nt: TGTGCCATCAGTGGACAGCTTGGCTACACCTTC
d_call: NA; j_call: TRBJ2-2; v_call: TRBV4-2; clone_size: NA; cdr3_aa: CASSQTENTGELFF; cdr3_nt: TGTGCCAGCAGTCAGACAGAGAACACCGGGGAGCTGTTTTTT
d_call: NA; j_call: TRBJ2-5; v_call: TRBV2; clone_size: NA; cdr3_aa: CASNSKWTQYF; cdr3_nt: TGTGCCAGCAACTCTAAATGGACCCAGTACTTC
d_call: NA; j_call: TRBJ2-1; v_call: TRBV4-1; clone_size: NA; cdr3_aa: CASSQAGELNEQFF; cdr3_nt: TGCGCCAGCAGCCAAGCGGGGGAGCTCAATGAGCAGTTCTTC
d_call: NA; j_call: TRBJ2-1; v_call: TRBV9; clone_size: NA; cdr3_aa: CASSLLASNEQFF; cdr3_nt: TGTGCCAGCAGCCTTCTAGCGTCAAATGAGCAGTTCTTC
d_call: TRBD1; j_call: TRBJ1-1; v_call: TRBV5-1; clone_size: once; cdr3_aa: CASSSRQGNTEAFF; cdr3_nt: TGCGCCAGCAGCAGTCGACAGGGGAACACTGAAGCTTTCTTT
d_call: TRBD2; j_call: TRBJ2-1; v_call: TRBV7-2; clone_size: NA; cdr3_aa: CASSLSGGSYNEQFF; cdr3_nt: TGTGCCAGCAGTCTCAGCGGGGGTTCCTACAATGAGCAGTTCTTC
d_call: NA; j_call: TRBJ1-5; v_call: TRBV3-1/TRBV3-2; clone_size: NA; cdr3_aa: CASSQNRDQPQHF; cdr3_nt: TGTGCCAGCAGCCAAAACAGGGATCAGCCCCAGCATTTT
d_call: TRBD1; j_call: TRBJ1-5; v_call: TRBV18; clone_size: NA; cdr3_aa: CASSPGTGPNQPQHF; cdr3_nt: TGTGCCAGCTCCCCGGGGACAGGTCCCAATCAGCCCCAGCATTTT
d_call: NA; j_call: TRBJ2-1; v_call: TRBV7-2; clone_size: NA; cdr3_aa: CASSATGIYNEQFF; cdr3_nt: TGTGCCAGCAGCGCAACCGGGATATACAATGAGCAGTTCTTC
d_call: NA; j_call: TRBJ1-2; v_call: TRBV4-1; clone_size: few; cdr3_aa: CASSQDRAPGTLRGGYTF; cdr3_nt: TGCGCCAGCAGCCAAGATAGGGCCCCCGGGACCCTCAGGGGTGGCTACACCTTC
d_call: TRBD1; j_call: TRBJ1-1; v_call: TRBV29-1; clone_size: NA; cdr3_aa: CSVIGDREGWKTEAFF; cdr3_nt: TGCAGCGTTATAGGGGACAGGGAGGGTTGGAAAACTGAAGCTTTCTTT
d_call: NA; j_call: TRBJ2-3; v_call: TRBV12-1; clone_size: NA; cdr3_aa: CASRHLAGDLDTQYF; cdr3_nt: TGTGCCAGCAGACATTTAGCGGGAGATCTGGATACGCAGTATTTT
d_call: TRBD2; j_call: TRBJ2-5; v_call: TRBV29-1; clone_size: NA; cdr3_aa: CSVEDFLLAGGSETQYF; cdr3_nt: TGCAGCGTTGAAGATTTTCTACTAGCGGGGGGGTCAGAGACCCAGTACTTC